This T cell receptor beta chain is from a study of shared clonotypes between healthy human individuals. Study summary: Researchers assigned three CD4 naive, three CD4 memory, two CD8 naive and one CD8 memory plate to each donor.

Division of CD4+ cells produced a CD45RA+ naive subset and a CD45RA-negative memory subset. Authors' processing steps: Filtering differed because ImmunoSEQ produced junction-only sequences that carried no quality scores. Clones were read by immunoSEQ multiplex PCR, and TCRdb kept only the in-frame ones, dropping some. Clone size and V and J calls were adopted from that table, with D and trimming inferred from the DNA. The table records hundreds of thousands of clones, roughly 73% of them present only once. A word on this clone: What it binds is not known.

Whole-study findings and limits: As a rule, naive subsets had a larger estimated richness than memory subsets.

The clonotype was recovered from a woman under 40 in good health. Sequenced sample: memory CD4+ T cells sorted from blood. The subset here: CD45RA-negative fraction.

The CDR3 region is CASPREETQYF. In DNA form, the CDR3 reads TGTGCCAGCCCCCGAGAAGAGACCCAGTACTTC. The genes are TRBV9 and TRBJ2-5, with unresolved D. Germline V gene lookup returns CDR1 SGDLS and CDR2 YYNGEE. The CDR3 consists of 11 residues. V shed 7 bases and J shed 3 bases, with 7 bases lying between them.